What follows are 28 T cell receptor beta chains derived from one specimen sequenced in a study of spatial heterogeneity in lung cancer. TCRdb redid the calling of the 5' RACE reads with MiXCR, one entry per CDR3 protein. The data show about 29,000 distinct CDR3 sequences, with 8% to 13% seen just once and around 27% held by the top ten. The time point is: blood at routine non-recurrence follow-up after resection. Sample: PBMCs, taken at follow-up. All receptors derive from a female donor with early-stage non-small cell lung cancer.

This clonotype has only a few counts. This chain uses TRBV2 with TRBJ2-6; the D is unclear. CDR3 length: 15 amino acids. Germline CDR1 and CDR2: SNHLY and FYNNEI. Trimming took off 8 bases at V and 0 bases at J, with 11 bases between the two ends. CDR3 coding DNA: TGTGCCAGCGTGGGCAGGTCCTCTGGGGCCAACGTCCTGACTTTC. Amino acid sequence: CASVGRSSGANVLTF. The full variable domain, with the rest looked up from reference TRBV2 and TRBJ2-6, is EPEVTQTPSHQVTQMGQEVILRCVPISNHLYFYWYRQILGQKVEFLVSFYNNEISEKSEIFDDQFSVERPDGSNFTLKIRSTKLEDSAMYFCASVGRSSGANVLTFGAGSRLTVL.

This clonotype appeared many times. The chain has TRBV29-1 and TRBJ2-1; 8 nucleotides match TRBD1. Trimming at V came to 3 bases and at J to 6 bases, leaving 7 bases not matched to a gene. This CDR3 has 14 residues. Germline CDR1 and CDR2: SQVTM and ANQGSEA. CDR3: CSVDARGLGNEQFF. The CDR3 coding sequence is TGCAGCGTTGACGCCAGGGGGCTCGGCAATGAGCAGTTCTTC.

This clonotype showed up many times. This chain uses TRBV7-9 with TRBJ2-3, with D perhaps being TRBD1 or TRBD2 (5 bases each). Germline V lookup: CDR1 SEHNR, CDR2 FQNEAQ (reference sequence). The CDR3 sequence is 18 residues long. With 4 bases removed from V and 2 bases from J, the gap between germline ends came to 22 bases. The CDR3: CASSSPVTGAENTDTQYF. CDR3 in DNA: TGTGCCAGCAGCTCCCCCGTAACCGGGGCGGAGAACACAGATACGCAGTATTTT.

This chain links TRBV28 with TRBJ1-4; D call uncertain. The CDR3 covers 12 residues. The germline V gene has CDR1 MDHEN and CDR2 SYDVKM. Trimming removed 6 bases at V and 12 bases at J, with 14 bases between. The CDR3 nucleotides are TGTGCCAGCAGCCGGACCGTGTCAGAACTGTTTTTT. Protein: CASSRTVSELFF.

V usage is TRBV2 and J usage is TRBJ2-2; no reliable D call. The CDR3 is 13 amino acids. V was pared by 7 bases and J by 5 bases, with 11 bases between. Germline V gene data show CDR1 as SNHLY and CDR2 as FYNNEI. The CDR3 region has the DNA TGTGCCAGCACCCTAGGCAGAACCGGGGAGCTGTTTTTT. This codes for CASTLGRTGELFF.

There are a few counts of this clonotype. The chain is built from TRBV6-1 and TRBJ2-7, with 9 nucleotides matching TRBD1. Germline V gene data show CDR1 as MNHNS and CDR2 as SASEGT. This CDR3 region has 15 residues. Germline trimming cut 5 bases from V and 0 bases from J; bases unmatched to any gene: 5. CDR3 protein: CASSTGQGNSYEQYF. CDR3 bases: TGTGCCAGCAGTACGGGACAGGGAAACTCCTACGAGCAGTACTTC.

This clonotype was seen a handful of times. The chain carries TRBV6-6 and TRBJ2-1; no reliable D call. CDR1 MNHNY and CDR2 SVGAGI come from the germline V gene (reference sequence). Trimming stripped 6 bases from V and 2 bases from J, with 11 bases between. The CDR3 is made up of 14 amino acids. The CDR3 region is CASSYNPPYNEQFF. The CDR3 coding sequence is TGTGCCAGCAGCTACAATCCCCCCTACAATGAGCAGTTCTTC.

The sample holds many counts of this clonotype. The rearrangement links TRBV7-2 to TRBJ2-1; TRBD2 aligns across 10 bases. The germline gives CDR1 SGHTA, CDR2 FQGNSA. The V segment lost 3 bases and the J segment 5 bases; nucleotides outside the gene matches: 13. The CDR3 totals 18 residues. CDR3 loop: CASSLRASGGTTNNEQFF. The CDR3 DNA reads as TGTGCCAGCAGCTTGCGGGCTAGCGGGGGAACGACGAACAATGAGCAGTTCTTC.

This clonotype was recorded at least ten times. The CDR3 reads CASSQGLRGDSNEKLFF. Written as DNA, the CDR3 is TGTGCCAGCAGCCAGGGATTAAGGGGGGATAGTAATGAAAAACTGTTTTTT. The chain employs TRBV4-2 and TRBJ1-4; TRBD1 might be the D (6 bases). CDR1 and CDR2 from the germline V gene are LGHNA and YNFKEQ. V lost 3 bases to trimming and J lost 4 bases, with 18 bases between them. This CDR3 is built from 17 residues.

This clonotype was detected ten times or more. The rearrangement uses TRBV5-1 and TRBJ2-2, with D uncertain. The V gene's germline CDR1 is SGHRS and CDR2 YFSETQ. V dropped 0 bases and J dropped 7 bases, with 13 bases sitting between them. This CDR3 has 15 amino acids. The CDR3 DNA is TGCGCCAGCAGCTTGGGACATGCCGATGACGGGGAGCTGTTTTTT. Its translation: CASSLGHADDGELFF.

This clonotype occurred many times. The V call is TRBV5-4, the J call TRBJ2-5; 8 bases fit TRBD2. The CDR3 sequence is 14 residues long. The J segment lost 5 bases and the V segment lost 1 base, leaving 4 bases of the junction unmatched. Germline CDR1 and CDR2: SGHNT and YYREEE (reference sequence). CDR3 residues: CASSLSGGRETQYF. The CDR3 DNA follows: TGTGCCAGCAGCTTGTCGGGGGGGCGGGAGACCCAGTACTTC.

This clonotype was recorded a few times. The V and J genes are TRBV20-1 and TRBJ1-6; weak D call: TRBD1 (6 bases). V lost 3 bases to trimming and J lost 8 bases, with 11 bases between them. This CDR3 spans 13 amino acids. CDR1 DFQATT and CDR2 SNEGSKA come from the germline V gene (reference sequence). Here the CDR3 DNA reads TGCAGTGCTAGGGGGGCTAAGGATTCACCCCTCCACTTT. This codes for CSARGAKDSPLHF.

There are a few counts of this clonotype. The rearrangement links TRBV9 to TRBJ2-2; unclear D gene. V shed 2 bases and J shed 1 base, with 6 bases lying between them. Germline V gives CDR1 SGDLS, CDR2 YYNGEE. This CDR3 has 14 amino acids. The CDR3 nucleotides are TGTGCCAGCAGCGTCACTAAGAACACCGGGGAGCTGTTTTTT. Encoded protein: CASSVTKNTGELFF.

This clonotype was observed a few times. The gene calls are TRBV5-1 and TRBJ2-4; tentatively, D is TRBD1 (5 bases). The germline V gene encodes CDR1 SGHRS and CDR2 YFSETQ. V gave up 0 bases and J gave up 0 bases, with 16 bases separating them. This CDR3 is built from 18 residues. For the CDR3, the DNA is TGCGCCAGCAGCTTGGGTAGGGGCAGCCACCTAGCCAAAAACATTCAGTACTTC. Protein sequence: CASSLGRGSHLAKNIQYF.

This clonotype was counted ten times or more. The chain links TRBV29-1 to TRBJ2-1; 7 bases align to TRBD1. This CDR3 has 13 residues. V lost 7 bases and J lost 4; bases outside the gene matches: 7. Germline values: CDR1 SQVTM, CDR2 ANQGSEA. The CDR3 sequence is CSAKTGNYNEQFF. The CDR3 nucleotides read TGCAGCGCTAAGACAGGGAATTACAATGAGCAGTTCTTC.

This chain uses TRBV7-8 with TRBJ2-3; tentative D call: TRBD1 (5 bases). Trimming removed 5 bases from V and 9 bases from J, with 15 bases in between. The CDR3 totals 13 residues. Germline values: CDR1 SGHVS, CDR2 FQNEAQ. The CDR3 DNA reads TGTGCCAGCAGCCCCCAGACAGCCCCCACGCAGTATTTT. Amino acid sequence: CASSPQTAPTQYF. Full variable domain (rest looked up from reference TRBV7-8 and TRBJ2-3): GAGVSQSPRYKVAKRGQDVALRCDPISGHVSLFWYQQALGQGPEFLTYFQNEAQLDKSGLPSDRFFAERPEGSVSTLKIQRTQQEDSAVYLCASSPQTAPTQYFGPGTRLTVL.

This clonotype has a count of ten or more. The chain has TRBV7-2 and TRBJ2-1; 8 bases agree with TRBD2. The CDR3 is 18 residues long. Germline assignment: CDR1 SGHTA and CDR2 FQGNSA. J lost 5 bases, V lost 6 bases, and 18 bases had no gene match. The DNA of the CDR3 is TGTGCCAGCAGACCTGGAGCGGGGGCCCCGATGGACGACAATGAGCAGTTCTTC. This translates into CASRPGAGAPMDDNEQFF.

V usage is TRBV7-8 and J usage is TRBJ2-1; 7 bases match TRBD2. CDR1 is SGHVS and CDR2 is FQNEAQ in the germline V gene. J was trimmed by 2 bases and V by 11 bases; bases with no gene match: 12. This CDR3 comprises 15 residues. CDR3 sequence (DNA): TGTGCCTCGGCCTATGGACTAGTCCCCTACAATGAGCAGTTCTTC. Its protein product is CASAYGLVPYNEQFF.

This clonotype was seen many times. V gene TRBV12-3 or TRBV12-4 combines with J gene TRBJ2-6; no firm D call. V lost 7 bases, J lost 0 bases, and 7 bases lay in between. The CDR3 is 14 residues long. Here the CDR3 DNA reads TGTGCCAGCACCTCGGGCTCTGGGGCCAACGTCCTGACTTTC. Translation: CASTSGSGANVLTF.

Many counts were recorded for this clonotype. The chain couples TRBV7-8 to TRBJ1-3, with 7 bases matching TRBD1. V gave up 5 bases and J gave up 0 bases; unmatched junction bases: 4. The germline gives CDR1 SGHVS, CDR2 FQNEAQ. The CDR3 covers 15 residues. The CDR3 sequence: CASSNRDSSGNTIYF. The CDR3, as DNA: TGTGCCAGCAGCAACAGGGACAGCTCTGGAAACACCATATATTTT. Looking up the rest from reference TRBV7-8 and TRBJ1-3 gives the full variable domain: GAGVSQSPRYKVAKRGQDVALRCDPISGHVSLFWYQQALGQGPEFLTYFQNEAQLDKSGLPSDRFFAERPEGSVSTLKIQRTQQEDSAVYLCASSNRDSSGNTIYFGEGSWLTVV.

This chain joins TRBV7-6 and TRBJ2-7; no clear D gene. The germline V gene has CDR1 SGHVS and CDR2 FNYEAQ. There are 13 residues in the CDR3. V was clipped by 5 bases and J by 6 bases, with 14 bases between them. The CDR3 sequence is CASSTQSYGEQYF. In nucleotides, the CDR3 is TGTGCCAGCAGCACTCAGTCGTACGGCGAGCAGTACTTC.

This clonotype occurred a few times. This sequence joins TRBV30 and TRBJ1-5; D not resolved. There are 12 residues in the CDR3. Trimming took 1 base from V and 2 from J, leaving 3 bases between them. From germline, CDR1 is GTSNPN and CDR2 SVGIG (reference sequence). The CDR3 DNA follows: TGTGCCTGGAGTGGTGGCAATCAGCCCCAGCATTTT. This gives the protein CAWSGGNQPQHF.

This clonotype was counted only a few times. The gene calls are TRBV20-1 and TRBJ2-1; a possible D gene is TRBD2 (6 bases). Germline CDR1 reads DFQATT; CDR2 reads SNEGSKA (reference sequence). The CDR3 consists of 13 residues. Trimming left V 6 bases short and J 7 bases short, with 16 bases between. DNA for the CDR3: TGCAGTGCCCGAAAGGGACTTAAAAATGAGCAGTTCTTC. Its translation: CSARKGLKNEQFF.

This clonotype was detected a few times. The DNA of the CDR3 is TGTGCCAGCAGCTTAACAGGGAGCTCCTATAATTCACCCCTCCACTTT. This gives the protein CASSLTGSSYNSPLHF. The gene calls are TRBV5-6 and TRBJ1-6, with D possibly TRBD1 on 6 matching bases. This CDR3 contains 16 residues. The V end lost 2 bases, the J end lost 0 bases, and 9 bases lay between the germline ends. From germline, CDR1 is SGHDT and CDR2 YYEEEE. Full variable domain (outside the CDR3, taken from reference TRBV5-6 and TRBJ1-6): DAGVTQSPTHLIKTRGQQVTLRCSPKSGHDTVSWYQQALGQGPQFIFQYYEEEERQRGNFPDRFSGHQFPNYSSELNVNALLLGDSALYLCASSLTGSSYNSPLHFGNGTRLTVT.

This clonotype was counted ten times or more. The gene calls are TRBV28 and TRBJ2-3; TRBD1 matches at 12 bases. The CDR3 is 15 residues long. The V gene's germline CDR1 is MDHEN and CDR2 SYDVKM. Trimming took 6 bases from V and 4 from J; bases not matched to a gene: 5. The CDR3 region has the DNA TGTGCCAGCAGCCGCGGGACAGGGGGCGCAGATACGCAGTATTTT. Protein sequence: CASSRGTGGADTQYF.

The CDR3 DNA sequence: TGTGCCAGCAGTTACGACAATACAGGGACTCCCTCTGAGAATTCACCCCTCCACTTT. It is translated as CASSYDNTGTPSENSPLHF. The V and J genes are TRBV6-6 and TRBJ1-6; D is perhaps TRBD1 (6 bases). The CDR3 has 19 residues. Germline loops: CDR1 MNHNY, CDR2 SVGAGI (reference sequence). Trimming shortened V by 2 bases and J by 7 bases, and 24 bases separated the two germline ends.

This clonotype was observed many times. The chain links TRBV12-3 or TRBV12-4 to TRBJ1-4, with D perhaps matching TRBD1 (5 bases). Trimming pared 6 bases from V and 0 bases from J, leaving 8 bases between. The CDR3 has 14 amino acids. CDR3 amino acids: CASSIGATNEKLFF. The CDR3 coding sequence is TGTGCCAGCAGCATAGGGGCAACTAATGAAAAACTGTTTTTT.

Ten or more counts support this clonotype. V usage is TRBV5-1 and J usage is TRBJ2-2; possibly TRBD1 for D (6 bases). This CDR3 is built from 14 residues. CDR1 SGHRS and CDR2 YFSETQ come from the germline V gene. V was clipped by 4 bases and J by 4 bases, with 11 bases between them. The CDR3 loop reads CASSPGAPTGELFF. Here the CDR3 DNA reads TGCGCCAGCAGCCCAGGGGCACCCACCGGGGAGCTGTTTTTT.